The clone carrying this TCR delta chain was seen at least ten times. Vgamma9/Vdelta2+ and Vdelta2-negative gammadelta T cells were flow-sorted from PBMC for bulk sequencing. TCRdb re-called clones from the multiplex PCR reads using CATT. The data show 53,000 or so delta-chain clones, roughly 2% seen once. The data belong to a study of γδ T cells in repeated Plasmodium falciparum infection. CDR3 size: 16 residues. Germline assignment: CDR1 TVYSNPD and CDR2 GDNSRS (reference sequence). V dropped 3 bases and J dropped 0 bases, with 20 bases sitting between them. The sequence came from a pool of human donors (malaria-infected and uninfected, not separated). J is TRDJ1 and V is TRDV3, with D possibly being TRDD2 (7 bases). Source material: gamma-delta T cells from blood. The CDR3 DNA follows: TGTGCCTTCCGCCTTCCTTGGGGGTTATACACCGATAAACTCATCTTT. Encoded protein: CAFRLPWGLYTDKLIF.